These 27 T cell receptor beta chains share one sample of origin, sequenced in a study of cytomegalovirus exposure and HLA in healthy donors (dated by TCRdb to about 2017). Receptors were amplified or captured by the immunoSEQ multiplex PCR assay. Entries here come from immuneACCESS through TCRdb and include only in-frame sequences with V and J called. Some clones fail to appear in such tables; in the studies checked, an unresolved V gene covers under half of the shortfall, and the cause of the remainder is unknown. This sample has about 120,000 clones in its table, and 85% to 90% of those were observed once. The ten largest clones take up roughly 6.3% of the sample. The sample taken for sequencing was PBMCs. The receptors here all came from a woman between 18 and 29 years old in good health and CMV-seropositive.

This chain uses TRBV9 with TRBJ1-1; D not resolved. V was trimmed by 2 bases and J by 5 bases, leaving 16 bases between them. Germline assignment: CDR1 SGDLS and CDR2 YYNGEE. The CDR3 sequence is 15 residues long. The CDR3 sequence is CASSVGRGSGTEAFF. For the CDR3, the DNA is TGTGCCAGCAGCGTTGGACGGGGTTCCGGTACTGAAGCTTTCTTT.

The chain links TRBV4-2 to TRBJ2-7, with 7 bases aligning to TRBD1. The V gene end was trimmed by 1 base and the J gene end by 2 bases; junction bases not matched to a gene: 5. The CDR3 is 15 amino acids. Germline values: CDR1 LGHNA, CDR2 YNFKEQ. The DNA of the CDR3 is TGTGCCAGCAGCCAAGGGGACAGTCATCCCTACGAGCAGTACTTC. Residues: CASSQGDSHPYEQYF.

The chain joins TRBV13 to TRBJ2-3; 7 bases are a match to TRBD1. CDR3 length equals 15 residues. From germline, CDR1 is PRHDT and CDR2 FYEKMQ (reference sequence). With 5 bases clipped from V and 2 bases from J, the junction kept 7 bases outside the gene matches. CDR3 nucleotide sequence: TGTGCCAGCAGCCCCGGGACAGAACTCACAGATACGCAGTATTTT. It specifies CASSPGTELTDTQYF.

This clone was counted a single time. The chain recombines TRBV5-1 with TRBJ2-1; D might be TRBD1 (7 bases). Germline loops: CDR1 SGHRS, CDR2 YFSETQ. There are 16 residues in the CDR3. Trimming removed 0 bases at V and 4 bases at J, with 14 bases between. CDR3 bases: TGCGCCAGCAGCTTGGCGGGGGCCAGGGGGTACAATGAGCAGTTCTTC. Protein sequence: CASSLAGARGYNEQFF.

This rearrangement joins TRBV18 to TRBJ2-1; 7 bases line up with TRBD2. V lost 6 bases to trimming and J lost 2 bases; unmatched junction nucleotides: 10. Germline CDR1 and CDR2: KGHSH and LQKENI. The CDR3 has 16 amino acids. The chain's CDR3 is CASSRKSGTPYNEQFF. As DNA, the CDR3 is TGTGCCAGCTCCCGGAAAAGCGGGACCCCCTACAATGAGCAGTTCTTC. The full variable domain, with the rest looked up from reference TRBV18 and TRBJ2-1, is NAGVMQNPRHLVRRRGQEARLRCSPMKGHSHVYWYRQLPEEGLKFMVYLQKENIIDESGMPKERFSAEFPKEGPSILRIQQVVRGDSAAYFCASSRKSGTPYNEQFFGPGTRLTVL.

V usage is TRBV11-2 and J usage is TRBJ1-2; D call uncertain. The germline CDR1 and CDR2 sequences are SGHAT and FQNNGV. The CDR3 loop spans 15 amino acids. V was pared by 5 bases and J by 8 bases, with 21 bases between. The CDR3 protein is CASSLLNSISSGYTF. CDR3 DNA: TGTGCCAGCAGCCTACTAAATAGTATTTCATCCGGCTACACCTTC.

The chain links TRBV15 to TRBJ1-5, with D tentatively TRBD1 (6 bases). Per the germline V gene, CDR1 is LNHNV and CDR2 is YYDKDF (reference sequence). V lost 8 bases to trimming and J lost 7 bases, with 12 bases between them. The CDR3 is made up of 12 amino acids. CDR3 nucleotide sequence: TGTGCCACCGGGGGGGCCCTACAGCCCCAGCATTTT. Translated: CATGGALQPQHF.

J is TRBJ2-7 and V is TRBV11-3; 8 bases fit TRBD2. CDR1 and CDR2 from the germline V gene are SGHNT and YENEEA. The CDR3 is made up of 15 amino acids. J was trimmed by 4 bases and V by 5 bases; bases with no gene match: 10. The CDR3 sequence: CASSRDTSGRYEQYF. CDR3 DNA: TGTGCCAGCAGCCGGGACACCAGCGGGAGATACGAGCAGTACTTC.

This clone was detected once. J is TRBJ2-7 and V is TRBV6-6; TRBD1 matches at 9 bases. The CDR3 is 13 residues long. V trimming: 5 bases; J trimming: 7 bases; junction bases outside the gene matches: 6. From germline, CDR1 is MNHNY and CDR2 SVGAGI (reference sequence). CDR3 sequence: CASSPGTGKEQYF. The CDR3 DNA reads TGTGCCAGCAGTCCAGGGACAGGGAAAGAGCAGTACTTC.

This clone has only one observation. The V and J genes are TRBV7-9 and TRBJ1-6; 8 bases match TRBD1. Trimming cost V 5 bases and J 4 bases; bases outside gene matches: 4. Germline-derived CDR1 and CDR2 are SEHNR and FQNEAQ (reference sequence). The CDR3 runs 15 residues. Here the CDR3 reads CASSLGQAYNSPLHF. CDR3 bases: TGTGCCAGCAGCCTGGGACAGGCTTATAATTCACCCCTCCACTTT.

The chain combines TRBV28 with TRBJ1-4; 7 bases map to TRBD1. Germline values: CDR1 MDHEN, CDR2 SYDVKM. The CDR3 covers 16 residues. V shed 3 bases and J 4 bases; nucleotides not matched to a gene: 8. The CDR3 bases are TGTGCCAGCAGTTTCCCCTCGACAGGGTATAATGAAAAACTGTTTTTT. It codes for CASSFPSTGYNEKLFF. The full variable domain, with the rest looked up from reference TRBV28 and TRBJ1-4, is DVKVTQSSRYLVKRTGEKVFLECVQDMDHENMFWYRQDPGLGLRLIYFSYDVKMKEKGDIPEGYSVSREKKERFSLILESASTNQTSMYLCASSFPSTGYNEKLFFGSGTQLSVL.

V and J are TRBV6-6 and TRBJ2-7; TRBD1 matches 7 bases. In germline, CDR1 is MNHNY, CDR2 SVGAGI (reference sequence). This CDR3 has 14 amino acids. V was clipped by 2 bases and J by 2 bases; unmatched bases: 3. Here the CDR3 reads CASSYAQGTYEQYF. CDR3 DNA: TGTGCCAGCAGTTACGCACAGGGGACCTACGAGCAGTACTTC.

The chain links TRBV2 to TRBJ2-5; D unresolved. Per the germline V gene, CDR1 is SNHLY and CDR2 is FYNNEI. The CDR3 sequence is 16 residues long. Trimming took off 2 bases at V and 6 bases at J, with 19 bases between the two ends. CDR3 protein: CASSENRAASTQTQYF. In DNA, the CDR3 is TGTGCCAGCAGTGAAAATCGTGCGGCGTCCACCCAGACCCAGTACTTC.

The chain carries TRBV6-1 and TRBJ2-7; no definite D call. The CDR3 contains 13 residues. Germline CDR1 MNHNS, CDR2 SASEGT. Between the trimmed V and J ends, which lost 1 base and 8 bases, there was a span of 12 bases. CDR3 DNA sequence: TGTGCCAGCAGTGAAGTCTACCGAGAGAAGCAGTACTTC. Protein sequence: CASSEVYREKQYF.

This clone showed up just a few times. This CDR3 reads CASSQDPSGYGGYTF. The CDR3 DNA follows: TGCGCCAGCAGCCAAGATCCCTCAGGGTATGGTGGCTACACCTTC. This chain connects TRBV4-1 to TRBJ1-2; possibly TRBD1 for D (5 bases). Trimming removed 0 bases from V and 7 bases from J, with 15 bases in between. The CDR3 extends over 15 amino acids. Germline V gives CDR1 MGHRA, CDR2 YSYEKL.

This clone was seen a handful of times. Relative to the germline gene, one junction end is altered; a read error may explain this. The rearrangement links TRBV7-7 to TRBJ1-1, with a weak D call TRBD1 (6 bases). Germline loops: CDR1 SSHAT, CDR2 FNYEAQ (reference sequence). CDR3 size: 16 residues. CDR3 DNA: TGTGCTAGCAGCTTATTATCGAATGAGGGGGGGACTGAAGCTTTCTTT. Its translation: CASSLLSNEGGTEAFF.

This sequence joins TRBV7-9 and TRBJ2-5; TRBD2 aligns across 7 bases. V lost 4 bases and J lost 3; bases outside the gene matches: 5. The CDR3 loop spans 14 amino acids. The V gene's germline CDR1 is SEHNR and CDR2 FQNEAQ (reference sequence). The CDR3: CASSSPGREETQYF. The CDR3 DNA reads TGTGCCAGCAGCTCGCCGGGGAGGGAAGAGACCCAGTACTTC.

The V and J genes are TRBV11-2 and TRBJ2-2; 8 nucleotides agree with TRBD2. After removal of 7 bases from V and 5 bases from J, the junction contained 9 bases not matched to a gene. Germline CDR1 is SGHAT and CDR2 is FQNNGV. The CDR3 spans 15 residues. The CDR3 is CASTRGGGNTGELFF. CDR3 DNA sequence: TGTGCCAGCACTCGAGGCGGGGGGAATACCGGGGAGCTGTTTTTT.

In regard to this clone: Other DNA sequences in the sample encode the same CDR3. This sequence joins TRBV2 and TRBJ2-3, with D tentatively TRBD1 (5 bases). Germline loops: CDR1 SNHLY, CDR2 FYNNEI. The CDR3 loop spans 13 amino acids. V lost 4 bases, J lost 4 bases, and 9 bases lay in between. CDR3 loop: CASSGQGADTQYF. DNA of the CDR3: TGTGCCAGCAGTGGTCAGGGTGCAGATACGCAGTATTTT.

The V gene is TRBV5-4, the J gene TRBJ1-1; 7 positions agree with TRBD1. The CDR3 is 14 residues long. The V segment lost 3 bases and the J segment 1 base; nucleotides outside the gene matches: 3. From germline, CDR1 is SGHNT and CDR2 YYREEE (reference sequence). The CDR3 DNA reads TGTGCCAGCAGCTCCCGGGACAGGAACACTGAAGCTTTCTTT. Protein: CASSSRDRNTEAFF.

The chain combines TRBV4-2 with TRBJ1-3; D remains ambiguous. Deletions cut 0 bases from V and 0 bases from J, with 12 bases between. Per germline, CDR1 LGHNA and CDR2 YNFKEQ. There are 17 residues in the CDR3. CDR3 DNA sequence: TGTGCCAGCAGCCAAGACCTCACTTACTTCTCTGGAAACACCATATATTTT. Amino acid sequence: CASSQDLTYFSGNTIYF.

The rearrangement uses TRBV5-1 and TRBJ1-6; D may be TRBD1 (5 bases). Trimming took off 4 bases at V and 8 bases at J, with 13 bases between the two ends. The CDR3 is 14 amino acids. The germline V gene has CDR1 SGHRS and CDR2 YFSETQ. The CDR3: CASSPGDGDSPLHF. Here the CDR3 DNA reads TGCGCCAGCAGCCCGGGGGACGGAGATTCACCCCTCCACTTT.

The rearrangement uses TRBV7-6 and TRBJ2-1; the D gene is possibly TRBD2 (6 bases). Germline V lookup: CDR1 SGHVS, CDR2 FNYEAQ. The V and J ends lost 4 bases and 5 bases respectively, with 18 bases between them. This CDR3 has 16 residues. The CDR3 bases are TGTGCCAGCAGCTCATTCGACCGGGACTCTAACAATGAGCAGTTCTTC. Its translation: CASSSFDRDSNNEQFF. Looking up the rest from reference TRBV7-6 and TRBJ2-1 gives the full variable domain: GAGVSQSPRYKVTKRGQDVALRCDPISGHVSLYWYRQALGQGPEFLTYFNYEAQQDKSGLPNDRFSAERPEGSISTLTIQRTEQRDSAMYRCASSSFDRDSNNEQFFGPGTRLTVL.

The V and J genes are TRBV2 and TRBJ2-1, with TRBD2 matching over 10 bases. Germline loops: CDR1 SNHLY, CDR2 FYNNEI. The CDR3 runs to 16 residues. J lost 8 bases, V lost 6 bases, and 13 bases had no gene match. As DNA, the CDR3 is TGTGCCAGCAGGACCCGGACTAGCGGACTTACCGATGAGCAGTTCTTC. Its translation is CASRTRTSGLTDEQFF. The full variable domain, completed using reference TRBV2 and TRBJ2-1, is EPEVTQTPSHQVTQMGQEVILRCVPISNHLYFYWYRQILGQKVEFLVSFYNNEISEKSEIFDDQFSVERPDGSNFTLKIRSTKLEDSAMYFCASRTRTSGLTDEQFFGPGTRLTVL.

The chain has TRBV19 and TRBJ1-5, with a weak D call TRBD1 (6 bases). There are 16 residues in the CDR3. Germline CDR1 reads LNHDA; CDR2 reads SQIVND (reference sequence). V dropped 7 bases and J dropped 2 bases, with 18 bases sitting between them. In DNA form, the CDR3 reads TGTGCCAGTAACCGGGGAGGGGGAAGTCGCAATCAGCCCCAGCATTTT. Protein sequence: CASNRGGGSRNQPQHF.

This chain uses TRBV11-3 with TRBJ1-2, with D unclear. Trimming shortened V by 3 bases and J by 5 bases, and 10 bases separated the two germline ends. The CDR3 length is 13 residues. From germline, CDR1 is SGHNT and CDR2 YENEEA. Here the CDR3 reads CASSFRRRYGYTF. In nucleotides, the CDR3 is TGTGCCAGCAGCTTTCGGCGGCGGTATGGCTACACCTTC.

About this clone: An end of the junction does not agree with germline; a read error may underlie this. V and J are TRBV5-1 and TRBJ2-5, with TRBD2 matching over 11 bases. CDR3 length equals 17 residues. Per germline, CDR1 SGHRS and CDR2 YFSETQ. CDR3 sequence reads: CASSWGASGGQQESQYF. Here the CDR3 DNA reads TGCGCCAGCAGCTGGGGAGCTAGCGGGGGGCAACAAGAGTCCCAGTACTTC.